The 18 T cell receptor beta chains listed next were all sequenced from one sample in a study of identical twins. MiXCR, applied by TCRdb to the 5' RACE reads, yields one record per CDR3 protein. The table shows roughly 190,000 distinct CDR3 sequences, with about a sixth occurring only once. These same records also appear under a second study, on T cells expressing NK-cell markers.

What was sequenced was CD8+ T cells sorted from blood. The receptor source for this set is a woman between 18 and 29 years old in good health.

CDR3 region: CASSQGARVYEQYF. DNA of the CDR3: TGCGCCAGCAGCCAGGGAGCCAGGGTATACGAGCAGTACTTC. The chain is built from TRBV4-1 and TRBJ2-7; D tentatively fits TRBD1 or TRBD2 (5 bases each). The CDR3 has 14 residues. V lost 3 bases and J lost 4, with 13 bases in between. Germline lookup yields CDR1 MGHRA and CDR2 YSYEKL.

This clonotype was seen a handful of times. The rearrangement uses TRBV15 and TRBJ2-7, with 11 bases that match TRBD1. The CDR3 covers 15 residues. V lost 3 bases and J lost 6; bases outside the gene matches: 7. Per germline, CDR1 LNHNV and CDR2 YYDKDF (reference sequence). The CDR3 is CATSSYPGTGGEQYF. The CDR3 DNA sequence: TGTGCCACCAGCAGCTATCCCGGGACAGGGGGCGAGCAGTACTTC.

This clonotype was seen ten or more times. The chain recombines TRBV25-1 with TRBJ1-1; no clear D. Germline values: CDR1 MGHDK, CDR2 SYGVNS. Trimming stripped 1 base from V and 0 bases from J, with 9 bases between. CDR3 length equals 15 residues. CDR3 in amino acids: CASSELDPLNTEAFF. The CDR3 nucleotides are TGTGCCAGCAGTGAATTAGATCCCCTGAACACTGAAGCTTTCTTT. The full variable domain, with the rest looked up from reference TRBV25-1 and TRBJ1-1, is EADIYQTPRYLVIGTGKKITLECSQTMGHDKMYWYQQDPGMELHLIHYSYGVNSTEKGDLSSESTVSRIRTEHFPLTLESARPSHTSQYLCASSELDPLNTEAFFGQGTRLTVV.

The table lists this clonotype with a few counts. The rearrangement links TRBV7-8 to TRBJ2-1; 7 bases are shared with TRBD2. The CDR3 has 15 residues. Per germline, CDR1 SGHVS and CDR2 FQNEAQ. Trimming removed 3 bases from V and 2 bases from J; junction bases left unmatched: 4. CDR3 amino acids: CASSFGAGAYNEQFF. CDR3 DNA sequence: TGTGCCAGCAGCTTCGGTGCGGGGGCCTACAATGAGCAGTTCTTC.

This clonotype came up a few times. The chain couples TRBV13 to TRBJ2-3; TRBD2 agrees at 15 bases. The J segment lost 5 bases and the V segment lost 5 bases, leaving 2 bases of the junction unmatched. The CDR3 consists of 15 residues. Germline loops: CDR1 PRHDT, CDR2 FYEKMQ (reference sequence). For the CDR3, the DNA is TGTGCCAGCAGCCCGGGACTAGCGGGGGGAGATACGCAGTATTTT. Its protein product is CASSPGLAGGDTQYF.

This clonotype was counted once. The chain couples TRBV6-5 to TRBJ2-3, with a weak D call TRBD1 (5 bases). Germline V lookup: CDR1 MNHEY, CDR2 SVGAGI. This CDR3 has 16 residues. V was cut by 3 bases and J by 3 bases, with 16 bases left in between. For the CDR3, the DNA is TGTGCCAGCAGTTATACCGACAGAGAAATAACAGATACGCAGTATTTT. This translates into CASSYTDREITDTQYF.

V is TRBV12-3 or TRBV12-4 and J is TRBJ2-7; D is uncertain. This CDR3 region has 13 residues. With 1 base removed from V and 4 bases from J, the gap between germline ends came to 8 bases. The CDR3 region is CASSLVERYEQYF. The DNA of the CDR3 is TGTGCCAGCAGTTTAGTAGAACGTTACGAGCAGTACTTC.

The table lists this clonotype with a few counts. The CDR3 protein is CASSLFDGTEAFF. CDR3 DNA: TGTGCCAGCAGCTTATTCGACGGAACTGAAGCTTTCTTT. V and J are TRBV5-5 and TRBJ1-1; D is unresolved. The V and J ends lost 2 bases and 5 bases respectively, with 10 bases between them. The CDR3 contains 13 residues. Germline-derived CDR1 and CDR2 are SGHKS and YYEKEE (reference sequence).

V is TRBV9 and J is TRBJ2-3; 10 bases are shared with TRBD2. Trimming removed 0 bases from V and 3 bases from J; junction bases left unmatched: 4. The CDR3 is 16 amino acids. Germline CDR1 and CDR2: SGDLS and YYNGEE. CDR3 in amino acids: CASSVGELAGTDTQYF. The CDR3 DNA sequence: TGTGCCAGCAGCGTAGGAGAACTAGCGGGGACAGATACGCAGTATTTT.

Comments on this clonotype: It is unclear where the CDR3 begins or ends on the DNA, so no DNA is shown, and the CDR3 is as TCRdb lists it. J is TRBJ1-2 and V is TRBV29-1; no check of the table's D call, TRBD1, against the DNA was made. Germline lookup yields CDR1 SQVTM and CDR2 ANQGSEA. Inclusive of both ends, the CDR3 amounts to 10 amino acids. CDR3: CSVGEGAGTF.

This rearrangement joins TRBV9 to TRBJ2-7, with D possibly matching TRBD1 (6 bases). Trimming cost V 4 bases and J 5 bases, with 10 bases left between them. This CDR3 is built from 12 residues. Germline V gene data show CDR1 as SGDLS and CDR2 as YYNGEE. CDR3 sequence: CASSPGGHEQYF. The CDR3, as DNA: TGTGCCAGCAGCCCTGGGGGCCACGAGCAGTACTTC.

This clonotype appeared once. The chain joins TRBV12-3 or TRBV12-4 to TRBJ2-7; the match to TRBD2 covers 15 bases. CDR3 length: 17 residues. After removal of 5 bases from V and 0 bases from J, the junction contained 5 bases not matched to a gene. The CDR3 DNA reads TGTGCCAGCAGTCCAGGGACTAGCGGGGGGACCTCCTACGAGCAGTACTTC. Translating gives CASSPGTSGGTSYEQYF.

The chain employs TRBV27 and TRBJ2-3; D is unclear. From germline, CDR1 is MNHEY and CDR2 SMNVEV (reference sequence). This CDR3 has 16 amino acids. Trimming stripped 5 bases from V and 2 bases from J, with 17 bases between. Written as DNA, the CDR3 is TGTGCCAGCAGTCCCCTCATGCGGAGATACACAGATACGCAGTATTTT. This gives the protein CASSPLMRRYTDTQYF.

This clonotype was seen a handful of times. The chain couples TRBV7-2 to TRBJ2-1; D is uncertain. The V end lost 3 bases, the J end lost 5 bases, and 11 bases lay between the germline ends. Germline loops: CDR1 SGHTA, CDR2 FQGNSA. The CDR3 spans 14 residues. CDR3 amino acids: CASSFPSAHNEQFF. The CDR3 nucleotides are TGTGCCAGCAGCTTTCCATCGGCTCACAATGAGCAGTTCTTC.

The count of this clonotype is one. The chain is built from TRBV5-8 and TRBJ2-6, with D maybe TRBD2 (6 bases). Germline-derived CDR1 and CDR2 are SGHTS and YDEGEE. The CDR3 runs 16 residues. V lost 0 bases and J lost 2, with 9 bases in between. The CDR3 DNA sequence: TGTGCCAGCAGCTTGGTTCCGGGAGCTGGGGCCAACGTCCTGACTTTC. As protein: CASSLVPGAGANVLTF. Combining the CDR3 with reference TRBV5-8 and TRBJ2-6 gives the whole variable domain EAGVTQSPTHLIKTRGQQATLRCSPISGHTSVYWYQQALGLGLQFLLWYDEGEERNRGNFPPRFSGRQFPNYSSELNVNALELEDSALYLCASSLVPGAGANVLTFGAGSRLTVL.

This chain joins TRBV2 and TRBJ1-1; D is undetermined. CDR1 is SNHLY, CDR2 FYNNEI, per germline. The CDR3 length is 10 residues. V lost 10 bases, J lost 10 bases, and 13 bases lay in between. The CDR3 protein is CATRGFTAFF. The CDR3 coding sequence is TGTGCCACCCGGGGTTTCACAGCTTTCTTT.

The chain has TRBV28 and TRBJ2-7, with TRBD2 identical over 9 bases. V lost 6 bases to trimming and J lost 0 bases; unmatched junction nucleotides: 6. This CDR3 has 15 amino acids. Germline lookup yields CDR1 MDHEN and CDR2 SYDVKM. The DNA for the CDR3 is TGTGCCAGCAGAACGGGCGGGAGGGCCTCCTACGAGCAGTACTTC. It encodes CASRTGGRASYEQYF.

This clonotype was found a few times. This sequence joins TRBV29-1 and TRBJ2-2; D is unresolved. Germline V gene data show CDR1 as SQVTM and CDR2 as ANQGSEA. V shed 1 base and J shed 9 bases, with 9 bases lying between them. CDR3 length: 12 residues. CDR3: CSVEGDFRELFF. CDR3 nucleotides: TGCAGCGTTGAAGGGGATTTTAGGGAGCTGTTTTTT.